This entry lists 5 T cell receptor beta chains sequenced from one sample in a study of blood T cell repertoires in COVID-19. Data came from immunoSEQ multiplex PCR; TCRdb stores just in-frame clones and leaves some out. The sample carries around 25,000 clones, about 86% recorded once. The sequenced material came from peripheral blood. These receptor sequences come from a man aged 70-80 years with acute or convalescent COVID-19.

The chain combines TRBV30 with TRBJ1-5; 8 nucleotides agree with TRBD1. After removal of 4 bases from V and 5 bases from J, the junction contained 4 bases not matched to a gene. CDR3 length equals 13 residues. The germline V gene encodes CDR1 GTSNPN and CDR2 SVGIG (reference sequence). The CDR3 DNA is TGTGCCTGGACAGGGGGCTTCGATCAGCCCCAGCATTTT. The encoded protein is CAWTGGFDQPQHF. The whole variable domain, filled in from reference TRBV30 and TRBJ1-5, reads SQTIHQWPATLVQPVGSPLSLECTVEGTSNPNLYWYRQAAGRGLQLLFYSVGIGQISSEVPQNLSASRPQDRQFILSSKKLLLSDSGFYLCAWTGGFDQPQHFGDGTRLSIL.

V and J are TRBV6-2 or TRBV6-3 and TRBJ2-2; weak D call: TRBD2 (5 bases). The germline V gene encodes CDR1 MNHEY and CDR2 SVGEGT. CDR3 length: 17 residues. Trimming took 1 base from V and 3 from J, leaving 15 bases between them. CDR3: CASSYWGVSRDTGELFF. Written as DNA, the CDR3 is TGTGCCAGCAGTTACTGGGGAGTGAGTCGAGACACCGGGGAGCTGTTTTTT.

This chain uses TRBV3-1 (or the pseudogene TRBV3-2) with TRBJ1-1; unclear D gene. Deletions cut 1 base from V and 11 bases from J, with 11 bases between. This CDR3 region has 12 residues. Germline V lookup: CDR1 LGHDT, CDR2 YNNKEL (reference sequence). The CDR3: CASSQAPGVAFF. As DNA, the CDR3 is TGTGCCAGCAGCCAAGCCCCCGGGGTGGCTTTCTTT.

The chain links TRBV12-3 or TRBV12-4 to TRBJ2-3; tentatively, D is TRBD1 (5 bases). Trimming cost V 5 bases and J 4 bases, with 10 bases left between them. The CDR3 consists of 13 residues. CDR3 in amino acids: CASSRAGSDTQYF. The CDR3 nucleotides are TGTGCCAGCAGTCGGGCAGGGTCAGATACGCAGTATTTT.

This clone has a handful of counts. V usage is TRBV29-1 and J usage is TRBJ2-3; 9 positions agree with TRBD1. The germline CDR1 and CDR2 sequences are SQVTM and ANQGSEA. Unmatched junction bases numbered 4, after V lost 6 bases and J lost 0 bases. CDR3 length equals 14 residues. CDR3 in amino acids: CSVAQGASTDTQYF. DNA for the CDR3: TGCAGCGTCGCACAGGGGGCGAGCACAGATACGCAGTATTTT.